This TCR beta chain stems from a study of blood T cell repertoires in COVID-19. V trimming: 6 bases; J trimming: 11 bases; junction bases outside the gene matches: 10. The germline V gene encodes CDR1 MDHEN and CDR2 SYDVKM. The CDR3 runs to 14 residues. This clone was observed a handful of times. Authors' analysis steps: The authors estimated nucleated cell counts from reference gene primer amplification. Profiling relied on immunoSEQ multiplex PCR, and the TCRdb table lists in-frame clones only, not all of them. Clone size and V and J calls were adopted from that table, with D and trimming inferred from the DNA. The data show about 160,000 clones, about 86% seen once.

J is TRBJ1-4 and V is TRBV28; 9 positions match TRBD1. Sequenced: peripheral blood. The sequence came from an older woman with acute or convalescent COVID-19. Written as DNA, the CDR3 is TGTGCCAGCAGGTCCGGACAGGGGTGGGAGAAACTGTTTTTT. Translating it yields CASRSGQGWEKLFF.